A selection of T cell receptor beta chains follows, all from one sample in a study of T cell responses to AZD1222 COVID-19 vaccine. Some clones are missing from TCRdb's copy, which holds only in-frame ones; the method was immunoSEQ multiplex PCR. Of about 110,000 clones in the sample, about 88% were seen once. The material was peripheral blood, obtained on day 0 of AZD1222 vaccination. The receptor source for this set is an adult in good health. CDR3s include the opening cysteine and the closing phenylalanine or tryptophan. A D gene is named only where the DNA matches it firmly. Clone size appears in some rows only: once, few, many, or a class for an expanded clone.

j_gene: TRBJ1-4
v_gene: TRBV3-1/TRBV3-2
d_gene: .
abundance: .
CDR3aa: CASSQDWWQGGEKLFF
CDR3nt: TGTGCCAGCAGCCAAGATTGGTGGCAGGGAGGTGAAAAACTGTTTTTT

j_gene: TRBJ1-5
v_gene: TRBV7-8
d_gene: .
abundance: .
CDR3aa: CASSLSNQPQHF
CDR3nt: TGTGCCAGCAGCCTCTCTAATCAGCCCCAGCATTTT

j_gene: TRBJ1-1
v_gene: TRBV14
d_gene: .
abundance: .
CDR3aa: CASSLGGPGEAFF
CDR3nt: TGTGCCAGCAGCCTAGGGGGGCCGGGTGAAGCTTTCTTT

j_gene: TRBJ1-2
v_gene: TRBV6-5
d_gene: .
abundance: .
CDR3aa: CASKKGTEGYTF
CDR3nt: TGTGCCAGCAAAAAGGGGACGGAGGGCTACACCTTC

j_gene: TRBJ1-6
v_gene: TRBV9
d_gene: TRBD1
abundance: few
CDR3aa: CASSANPTGGNSPLHF
CDR3nt: TGTGCCAGCAGCGCGAATCCGACAGGGGGGAATTCACCCCTCCACTTT

j_gene: TRBJ2-3
v_gene: TRBV20-1
d_gene: .
abundance: .
CDR3aa: CSASPAGTDTQYF
CDR3nt: TGCAGTGCTAGTCCAGCAGGCACAGATACGCAGTATTTT

j_gene: TRBJ2-1
v_gene: TRBV5-1
d_gene: TRBD2
abundance: .
CDR3aa: CASSSFGLAGVEQFF
CDR3nt: TGCGCCAGCAGCTCCTTTGGACTAGCGGGAGTTGAGCAGTTCTTC

j_gene: TRBJ2-5
v_gene: TRBV30
d_gene: TRBD2
abundance: .
CDR3aa: CAWSEGRAGEETQYF
CDR3nt: TGTGCCTGGAGTGAGGGTAGAGCGGGGGAAGAGACCCAGTACTTC

j_gene: TRBJ2-7
v_gene: TRBV5-1
d_gene: .
abundance: .
CDR3aa: CASSLDGTYEQYF
CDR3nt: TGCGCCAGCAGCTTGGACGGTACCTACGAGCAGTACTTC

j_gene: TRBJ2-5
v_gene: TRBV10-3
d_gene: TRBD1
abundance: .
CDR3aa: CAISPRGSKADGSKETQYF
CDR3nt: TGTGCCATCAGTCCCAGGGGGTCTAAAGCCGATGGGTCGAAAGAGACCCAGTACTTC

j_gene: TRBJ2-5
v_gene: TRBV19
d_gene: TRBD1
abundance: .
CDR3aa: CASSSPRDRDQETQYF
CDR3nt: TGTGCCAGTAGTTCTCCCCGGGACAGGGATCAAGAGACCCAGTACTTC